This T cell receptor (beta chain) was recorded in a study of Graves' ophthalmopathy and Graves' hyperthyroidism. Study summary: By definition, stable hyperthyroidism involved no ophthalmopathy within 18 months of follow-up. General study points: Classification of ophthalmopathy versus stable hyperthyroidism by a 13-signature model yielded 85% to 90% sensitivity and around 76% specificity.

TCR beta CDR3 amplification used RNA transcripts. An opening RT-PCR round employed HTBI primers and preceded a second-round multiplex PCR. From the multiplex PCR reads, TCRdb called clonotypes with MiXCR, one entry per CDR3 protein. Of 900,000 to 1,200,000 distinct CDR3 sequences listed, about two fifths are singletons. This clonotype was counted many times. The target antigen is unknown. Eligible hyperthyroidism cases comprised new diagnoses of under 2 months' duration in individuals aged 18 to 65. Source material: peripheral blood or thyroid tissue (not recorded which). The TCR sequence derives from an adult man with Graves' hyperthyroidism.

In DNA, the CDR3 is TGTGCCAGCAGTTATTCCGGGACTAGCGGGTTAGAGCAGTACTTC. Its protein product is CASSYSGTSGLEQYF. This chain connects TRBV7-2 to TRBJ2-7; 12 positions agree with TRBD2. CDR3 length: 15 residues. The ends lost 6 bases at V and 7 bases at J; junction bases unmatched: 10. From germline, CDR1 is SGHTA and CDR2 FQGNSA.